This T cell receptor beta chain was sequenced in a study of beta chain features in type 1 diabetes. The study's findings and limits: For patients and controls alike, PCR might favor shorter templates to the same degree. Junctions at VDJ sites from type 1 diabetes patients had fewer insertions and more deletions. The influence of HLA type on TCRB rearrangement stayed undetermined. Type 1 diabetes patients had TCRB CDR3s that were shorter (moderately but significantly so) in all four CD4+ subsets.

To note about this clone: Its specificity is not known.

Using CD45RO/CCR7/CD25/CD127/CD95/CD27, CD4+ naive, central memory, regulatory and stem cell-like memory cells were sorted. Every isolated RNA sample was fully reverse transcribed, so sequencing captured expressed TCRB transcripts. The table came from immunoSEQ multiplex PCR; TCRdb's copy has only in-frame clones and leaves some out. The sample includes hundreds of thousands of clones, about 14% of them seen just once. The sample consisted of naive CD4+ T cells from blood. The TCR originated in a man between 18 and 29 years old with type 1 diabetes.

CDR3 in amino acids: CASSEEAFYEQYF. DNA of the CDR3: TGTGCCAGCAGTGAAGAGGCGTTCTACGAGCAGTACTTC. J is TRBJ2-7 and V is TRBV6-1; unclear D gene. V lost 1 base and J 3 bases, leaving 7 bases between the germline ends. The CDR3 is made up of 13 amino acids. Germline CDR1 is MNHNS and CDR2 is SASEGT.